The 28 T cell receptor beta chains below come from one sample, sequenced in a study of early T cells in non-severe SARS-CoV-2 infection. TCRdb passed the 5' RACE reads through MiXCR, listing each CDR3 protein once. The sample has about 100,000 distinct CDR3 sequences; approximately 12% are singletons. The sample taken for sequencing was whole blood. The receptor source for this set is an adult who was a healthcare worker with PCR-confirmed SARS-CoV-2 infection or an uninfected control (not recorded which).

The sample holds many counts of this clonotype. The V gene is TRBV21-1, the J gene TRBJ1-5; TRBD1, the table's D call, was not compared with the DNA. TRBV21-1 is a documented pseudogene. CDR3 length: 15 amino acids. The CDR3 nucleotides read TGTGCCAGCAGCAAAGAAGGTCGAGGCCCCCAGCCCCAGCATTTT. This codes for CASSKEGRGPQPQHF.

This clonotype was seen ten or more times. The J gene is TRBJ2-7, the V gene TRBV7-9; 10 bases line up with TRBD2. The junction had 9 bases not matched to a gene; V was cut back by 5 bases and J by 5 bases. Germline assignment: CDR1 SEHNR and CDR2 FQNEAQ (reference sequence). The CDR3 runs 15 residues. The CDR3 loop is CASSQTTSGRHEQYF. CDR3 nucleotide sequence: TGTGCCAGCAGCCAAACGACTAGCGGGCGCCACGAGCAGTACTTC. The full variable domain, in which reference TRBV7-9 and TRBJ2-7 provide the parts outside the CDR3, is DTGVSQNPRHKITKRGQNVTFRCDPISEHNRLYWYRQTLGQGPEFLTYFQNEAQLEKSRLLSDRFSAERPKGSFSTLEIQRTEQGDSAMYLCASSQTTSGRHEQYFGPGTRLTVT.

Ten or more counts support this clonotype. This chain uses TRBV7-2 with TRBJ2-7, with TRBD2 as a possible D gene (5 bases). V gave up 1 base and J gave up 0 bases, with 10 bases separating them. CDR1 and CDR2 (germline): SGHTA, FQGNSA. The CDR3 is 15 amino acids. This CDR3 is CASSLERGSSYEQYF. The DNA of the CDR3 is TGTGCCAGCAGCTTAGAACGGGGTAGCTCCTACGAGCAGTACTTC.

This clonotype showed up many times. This sequence joins TRBV7-2 and TRBJ2-7; D gene unclear. From germline, CDR1 is SGHTA and CDR2 FQGNSA. CDR3 length: 16 residues. V lost 8 bases, J lost 1 base, and 21 bases lay in between. CDR3 in DNA: TGTGCCAGCGGTGCGACGACTGTAAAATTATCCTACGAGCAGTACTTC. Protein: CASGATTVKLSYEQYF.

This clonotype has ten or more counts. The rearrangement uses TRBV28 and TRBJ1-1; D uncertain. The CDR3 has 16 residues. The V end was cut by 5 bases, the J end by 0 bases, with 16 bases between. Germline CDR1 MDHEN, CDR2 SYDVKM. CDR3 nucleotide sequence: TGTGCCAGCAGTCAACCCCCCTGGACCCTGAACACTGAAGCTTTCTTT. This encodes CASSQPPWTLNTEAFF.

There are a few counts of this clonotype. This chain connects TRBV14 to TRBJ2-1; D is possibly TRBD2 (5 bases). Germline lookup yields CDR1 SGHDN and CDR2 FVKESK. This CDR3 region has 12 residues. V was clipped by 1 base and J by 10 bases, with 8 bases between them. CDR3 nucleotide sequence: TGTGCCAGCAGCCAAGCCCCTAGCGAGCAGTTCTTC. Its protein product is CASSQAPSEQFF. Combining the CDR3 with reference TRBV14 and TRBJ2-1 gives the whole variable domain EAGVTQFPSHSVIEKGQTVTLRCDPISGHDNLYWYRRVMGKEIKFLLHFVKESKQDESGMPNNRFLAERTGGTYSTLKVQPAELEDSGVYFCASSQAPSEQFFGPGTRLTVL.

This clonotype has ten or more counts. The chain carries TRBV20-1 and TRBJ2-1; D is unresolved. The CDR3 consists of 10 residues. The germline V gene encodes CDR1 DFQATT and CDR2 SNEGSKA (reference sequence). Between the trimmed V and J ends, which lost 5 bases and 10 bases, there was a span of 9 bases. The CDR3, as DNA: TGCAGTGCTCATAGCCGGGAGCAGTTCTTC. Translated: CSAHSREQFF.

Only a few counts were recorded for this clonotype. The chain has TRBV7-2 and TRBJ1-6; 7 nucleotides match TRBD1. The ends lost 5 bases at V and 7 bases at J; junction bases unmatched: 11. The germline V gene encodes CDR1 SGHTA and CDR2 FQGNSA. The CDR3 is 16 amino acids. CDR3 residues: CASSLQPGQLNSPLHF. CDR3 in DNA: TGTGCCAGCAGCCTACAGCCGGGACAGTTAAATTCACCCCTCCACTTT.

There are a few counts of this clonotype. The chain combines TRBV5-4 with TRBJ2-3, with 8 bases matching TRBD2. The J segment lost 0 bases and the V segment lost 6 bases, leaving 12 bases of the junction unmatched. Germline V gene lookup returns CDR1 SGHNT and CDR2 YYREEE (reference sequence). CDR3 length equals 17 residues. The DNA of the CDR3 is TGTGCCAGCACCCAAGATCTAGCGGGTTCTAGCACAGATACGCAGTATTTT. It translates to CASTQDLAGSSTDTQYF.

The chain has TRBV6-1 and TRBJ1-3; the D gene is possibly TRBD1 (5 bases). This CDR3 region has 12 residues. V was pared by 8 bases and J by 7 bases, with 12 bases between. Per germline, CDR1 MNHNS and CDR2 SASEGT. CDR3 amino acids: CASSGVSNTIYF. CDR3 nucleotide sequence: TGTGCCAGCTCGGGGGTCTCGAACACCATATATTTT.

The table lists this clonotype with many counts. The V and J genes are TRBV18 and TRBJ2-1; D assignment may be TRBD1 or TRBD2 (6 bases each). The germline V gene encodes CDR1 KGHSH and CDR2 LQKENI. Trimming stripped 1 base from V and 0 bases from J, with 16 bases between. The CDR3 runs to 18 residues. CDR3 sequence reads: CASSPRRGNQDSYNEQFF. The CDR3 nucleotides are TGTGCCAGCTCACCACGGAGGGGGAACCAAGACTCCTACAATGAGCAGTTCTTC.

This clonotype has a count of ten or more. V usage is TRBV5-1 and J usage is TRBJ2-5, with TRBD2 identical over 7 bases. The V segment lost 4 bases and the J segment 5 bases; nucleotides outside the gene matches: 14. The CDR3 spans 16 residues. Per germline, CDR1 SGHRS and CDR2 YFSETQ. The chain's CDR3 is CASSPRGRLGGETQYF. For the CDR3, the DNA is TGCGCCAGCAGCCCACGAGGCAGGCTCGGGGGGGAGACCCAGTACTTC.

This clonotype has ten or more counts. The chain combines TRBV18 with TRBJ2-1, with 7 bases matching TRBD1. Germline trimming cut 3 bases from V and 5 bases from J; bases unmatched to any gene: 1. This CDR3 contains 13 residues. The germline gives CDR1 KGHSH, CDR2 LQKENI. The CDR3 nucleotides read TGTGCCAGCTCACCGGACAGGAACAATGAGCAGTTCTTC. Encoded protein: CASSPDRNNEQFF.

The V and J genes are TRBV14 and TRBJ2-1; 9 bases agree with TRBD2. This CDR3 has 17 amino acids. J was trimmed by 1 base and V by 4 bases; bases with no gene match: 8. Looked up from germline, CDR1 is SGHDN and CDR2 is FVKESK. The CDR3 spells CASSLTSSGRSYNEQFF. The CDR3, as DNA: TGTGCCAGCAGCCTTACCAGTAGCGGGAGATCCTACAATGAGCAGTTCTTC.

This clonotype showed up many times. V is TRBV28 and J is TRBJ2-7; 9 nucleotides line up with TRBD1. The V gene end was trimmed by 6 bases and the J gene end by 1 base; junction bases not matched to a gene: 7. The germline gives CDR1 MDHEN, CDR2 SYDVKM. The CDR3 extends over 15 amino acids. The CDR3 region has the DNA TGTGCCAGCAGGCCAACGGGACAGGGATCCTACGAGCAGTACTTC. Protein: CASRPTGQGSYEQYF.

This clonotype was counted many times. V gene TRBV9 combines with J gene TRBJ2-3, with D unresolved. The J call may be faulty, since TRBJ1-5 better matches the DNA end. The CDR3 sequence is 14 residues long. Germline V CDR1 and CDR2: SGDLS, YYNGEE. DNA of the CDR3: TGTGCCAGCAGCCGTCCCGACTCGGGTGGTACGCAGCATTTT. Its protein is CASSRPDSGGTQHF.

This chain uses TRBV20-1 with TRBJ2-5; D is possibly TRBD2 (5 bases). Trimming stripped 2 bases from V and 3 bases from J, with 7 bases between. The CDR3 spans 12 residues. CDR1 and CDR2 from the germline V gene are DFQATT and SNEGSKA (reference sequence). CDR3 sequence: CSARIGEETQYF. Here the CDR3 DNA reads TGCAGTGCTAGAATCGGGGAAGAGACCCAGTACTTC.

This clonotype has a count of ten or more. The chain combines TRBV4-2 with TRBJ2-1; TRBD2 matches at 12 bases. The CDR3 consists of 15 residues. Germline V gene lookup returns CDR1 LGHNA and CDR2 YNFKEQ. V lost 4 bases, J lost 8 bases, and 6 bases stayed unmatched. Here the CDR3 reads CASSPTSGSSDEQFF. The CDR3, as DNA: TGTGCCAGCAGCCCGACTAGCGGGAGTAGCGATGAGCAGTTCTTC.

The chain recombines TRBV14 with TRBJ2-1; 7 nucleotides agree with TRBD2. With V trimmed by 0 bases and J by 3 bases, 5 bases remained unmatched. CDR3 length: 16 residues. Germline V CDR1 and CDR2: SGHDN, FVKESK. The CDR3 loop is CASSQEGGSSYNEQFF. DNA of the CDR3: TGTGCCAGCAGCCAAGAGGGCGGGAGTAGCTACAATGAGCAGTTCTTC.

This clonotype was recorded a few times. The chain carries TRBV5-4 and TRBJ2-1, with D perhaps TRBD1 or TRBD2 (6 bases each). With 3 bases removed from V and 6 bases from J, the gap between germline ends came to 16 bases. CDR1 SGHNT and CDR2 YYREEE come from the germline V gene (reference sequence). The CDR3 contains 15 residues. In DNA form, the CDR3 reads TGTGCCAGCAGCTCCGGGTTTGGGGGGCGCAATGAGCAGTTCTTC. Amino acid sequence: CASSSGFGGRNEQFF.

The chain has TRBV18 and TRBJ2-7; TRBD1 matches at 7 bases. V lost 4 bases and J lost 2; bases outside the gene matches: 5. The CDR3 contains 14 residues. Germline CDR1 reads KGHSH; CDR2 reads LQKENI. The CDR3 DNA reads as TGTGCCAGCTCACACCCCGGGACAGCCTACGAGCAGTACTTC. Translation gives CASSHPGTAYEQYF.

The chain employs TRBV19 and TRBJ2-1, with 10 nucleotides matching TRBD1. This CDR3 is built from 15 residues. The V gene end was trimmed by 5 bases and the J gene end by 7 bases; junction bases not matched to a gene: 8. Germline V gene sequence: CDR1 LNHDA, CDR2 SQIVND (reference sequence). Here the CDR3 DNA reads TGTGCCAGTAGTCGCCGGGACAGGGGCACGAATGAGCAGTTCTTC. Its translation is CASSRRDRGTNEQFF.

The chain uses TRBV20-1 and TRBJ2-7; perhaps TRBD1 as D (6 bases). Germline assignment: CDR1 DFQATT and CDR2 SNEGSKA (reference sequence). The CDR3 is 14 residues long. Trimming stripped 6 bases from V and 1 base from J, with 16 bases between. The CDR3 here is CSARTYQGSYEQYF. The CDR3 DNA sequence: TGCAGTGCGAGAACATACCAGGGGTCCTACGAGCAGTACTTC.

This chain connects TRBV12-3 or TRBV12-4 to TRBJ2-1; D may be TRBD1 (5 bases). The CDR3 loop spans 12 amino acids. V was trimmed by 6 bases and J by 4 bases, leaving 7 bases between them. The chain's CDR3 is CASSQGYNEQFF. CDR3 sequence (DNA): TGTGCCAGCAGCCAGGGTTACAATGAGCAGTTCTTC.

As for this clonotype: One end of the junction does not line up with germline, which may come from a read error. The chain uses TRBV9 and TRBJ2-7; 9 positions agree with TRBD1. Germline V gives CDR1 SGDLS, CDR2 YYNGEE. The CDR3 runs to 14 residues. In nucleotides, the CDR3 is TGTGCCACCAGCCCCGGGACAGGGTGGAACGAGCAGTACTTC. It specifies CATSPGTGWNEQYF.

The table lists this clonotype with a few counts. CDR3: CSARPRTSGTDTQYF. The CDR3, as DNA: TGCAGTGCTAGGCCTAGGACTAGCGGAACAGATACGCAGTATTTT. The V gene is TRBV20-1, the J gene TRBJ2-3, with 10 positions matching TRBD2. This CDR3 comprises 15 residues. V was pared by 3 bases and J by 3 bases, with 6 bases of the junction left unmatched. Germline V gene data show CDR1 as DFQATT and CDR2 as SNEGSKA (reference sequence).

This clonotype was counted ten times or more. The CDR3 is CASRTGMTEQFF. The CDR3 nucleotides are TGTGCCAGCAGGACGGGAATGACTGAGCAGTTCTTC. The chain uses TRBV28 and TRBJ2-1; possibly TRBD2 for D (5 bases). V was cut by 6 bases and J by 9 bases, with 12 bases left in between. The CDR3 is 12 residues long. Germline CDR1 reads MDHEN; CDR2 reads SYDVKM.

This clonotype was seen a few times. The chain carries TRBV7-9 and TRBJ2-1; possibly TRBD1 for D (5 bases). CDR1 is SEHNR and CDR2 is FQNEAQ in the germline V gene (reference sequence). V was shortened by 5 bases and J by 0 bases, with 20 bases between the two germline ends. The CDR3 runs to 18 residues. CDR3: CASSVDRRTPSSYNEQFF. The CDR3 DNA reads TGTGCCAGCAGCGTAGATCGTCGGACACCTTCCTCCTACAATGAGCAGTTCTTC.